The clone carrying this TCR beta chain was observed a few times. Its specificity is unknown. This sample stems from a study of OX40 agonist ivuxolimab in advanced cancers. Across the study: Three patients, one with hepatocellular carcinoma and two with cutaneous melanoma, achieved partial responses. Study-wide findings and caveats: Clones of CD4+ and CD8+ blood T cells grew by week 6 at doses of 0.1 to 3.0 mg/kg. Among the lowest peripheral clonal expansion occurred in 0.1-3.0 mg/kg partial responders.

Baseline, cycle 4 day 1, and cycle 7 day 1 were the blood sampling points. The CDR3 sequence is 16 residues long. Deletions cut 3 bases from V and 1 base from J, with 16 bases between. Germline V gives CDR1 SGDLS, CDR2 YYNGEE. Data came from immunoSEQ multiplex PCR; TCRdb stores just in-frame clones and leaves some out. This table holds 21,000 or so clones, about three quarters found once. The V and J genes are TRBV9 and TRBJ1-1; tentatively, D is TRBD1 (6 bases). This TCR was sampled from an adult with an advanced solid tumor such as melanoma, head and neck, liver or kidney cancer. The sequencing here drew on CD4+ or CD8+ T cells sorted from blood, taken in a trial of the OX40 agonist ivuxolimab. The CDR3 is CASSAESGAGNTEAFF. The CDR3 nucleotides read TGTGCCAGCAGCGCCGAATCAGGGGCGGGGAACACTGAAGCTTTCTTT.